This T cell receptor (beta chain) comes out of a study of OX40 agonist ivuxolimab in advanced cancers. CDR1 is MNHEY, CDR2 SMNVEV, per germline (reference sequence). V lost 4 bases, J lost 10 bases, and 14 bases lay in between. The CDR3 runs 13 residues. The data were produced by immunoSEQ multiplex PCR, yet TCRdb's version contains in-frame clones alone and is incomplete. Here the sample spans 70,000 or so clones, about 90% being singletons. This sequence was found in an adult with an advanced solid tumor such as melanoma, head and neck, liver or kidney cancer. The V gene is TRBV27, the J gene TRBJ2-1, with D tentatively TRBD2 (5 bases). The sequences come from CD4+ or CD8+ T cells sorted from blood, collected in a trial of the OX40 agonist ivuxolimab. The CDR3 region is CASSYLSSSEQFF. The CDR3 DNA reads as TGTGCCAGCAGTTATCTGTCTTCTAGCGAGCAGTTCTTC.